The 6 T cell receptor beta chains below come from one sample, sequenced in a study of metastatic and nonmetastatic thyroid tumors. TCRdb re-called clones via MiXCR from the PCR reads. The table includes about 7,000 clones, roughly a third detected once. All patients were untreated before thyroid surgery. What was sequenced was adjacent normal tissue. The receptors derive from a female donor with papillary thyroid cancer or a benign thyroid nodule (not recorded which). Some clones in this sample may be carry-over from other donors' samples.

Sample share makes this clone large. This sample also contains other DNA sequences that code for the same CDR3. The gene calls are TRBV19 and TRBJ1-5; TRBD1 matches 7 bases. Germline CDR1 is LNHDA and CDR2 is SQIVND (reference sequence). The CDR3 is 13 amino acids. V lost 5 bases and J lost 7; bases outside the gene matches: 5. The CDR3 protein is CASSPGQRQPQHF. The CDR3 region has the DNA TGTGCCAGTAGTCCGGGACAGAGGCAGCCCCAGCATTTT.

This clone is labeled large (0.1 to 1%). V gene TRBV24-1 combines with J gene TRBJ2-2; possibly TRBD2 for D (6 bases). Germline CDR1 reads KGHDR; CDR2 reads SFDVKD. There are 13 residues in the CDR3. The V end was cut by 7 bases, the J end by 7 bases, with 12 bases between. Here the CDR3 reads CATSPGEFGELFF. The CDR3 DNA is TGTGCCACCAGCCCGGGAGAGTTCGGGGAGCTGTTTTTT.

Relative to its sample, this clone is medium-sized. The chain couples TRBV9 to TRBJ2-5, with TRBD2 identical over 8 bases. The CDR3 runs 16 residues. The trim removed 0 bases at V and 1 base at J, leaving 5 bases unmatched. Germline CDR1 reads SGDLS; CDR2 reads YYNGEE. CDR3 DNA: TGTGCCAGCAGCGTAGTGGCCGGGGGGGGCCAAGAGACCCAGTACTTC. Translation: CASSVVAGGGQETQYF.

The chain links TRBV4-1 to TRBJ2-5; TRBD2 agrees at 12 bases. Germline V gives CDR1 MGHRA, CDR2 YSYEKL. Trimming at V came to 3 bases and at J to 6 bases, leaving 8 bases not matched to a gene. CDR3 length: 16 residues. CDR3 sequence (DNA): TGCGCCAGCAGCCATCCCGGGCTAGCGGGGGGGCAGACCCAGTACTTC. It yields the protein CASSHPGLAGGQTQYF.

This clone was recorded once. The chain joins TRBV4-2 to TRBJ2-1; 8 positions match TRBD1. CDR1 LGHNA and CDR2 YNFKEQ come from the germline V gene. This CDR3 has 16 residues. The junction had 9 bases not matched to a gene; V was cut back by 5 bases and J by 3 bases. The chain's CDR3 is CASSASDRGFYNEQFF. The CDR3 DNA reads as TGTGCCAGCAGCGCCTCAGACAGGGGTTTCTACAATGAGCAGTTCTTC.

The chain links TRBV2 to TRBJ1-1; 7 bases match TRBD1. The V and J ends lost 6 bases and 0 bases, in that order; junction bases with no gene match: 10. Germline CDR1 SNHLY, CDR2 FYNNEI. The CDR3 is 16 residues long. The CDR3 protein is CASRHNTGAMNTEAFF. Written as DNA, the CDR3 is TGTGCCAGCAGGCATAATACAGGGGCCATGAACACTGAAGCTTTCTTT.